Listed here are 29 T cell receptor beta chains from one sample, sequenced in a study of long-term antiretroviral therapy in people with HIV. Survey-level resolution applied to immunoSEQ assay v3.0. Sequencing used immunoSEQ multiplex PCR; TCRdb keeps in-frame clones, though not all of them. Of 25,000 to 35,000 clones in the sample, more than 85% were seen once. The sample in question was unsorted PBMCs, obtained around 6.5 years after starting antiretroviral therapy. The receptors derive from a woman between 35 and 50 years old with HIV.

The chain recombines TRBV28 with TRBJ1-6; D is undetermined. The CDR3 consists of 14 residues. V lost 3 bases and J 4 bases, leaving 7 bases between the germline ends. Germline assignment: CDR1 MDHEN and CDR2 SYDVKM. The CDR3 DNA reads as TGTGCCAGCAGTTTGGGCCCGTATAATTCACCCCTCCACTTT. It is translated as CASSLGPYNSPLHF.

The CDR3 is CASSLGQEGNTIYF. CDR3 nucleotides: TGCGCCAGCAGCTTGGGACAGGAGGGAAACACCATATATTTT. The rearrangement links TRBV5-1 to TRBJ1-3, with TRBD1 as a possible D gene (6 bases). The CDR3 has 14 residues. V lost 0 bases, J lost 4 bases, and 8 bases lay in between. Germline V lookup: CDR1 SGHRS, CDR2 YFSETQ.

V is TRBV6-1 and J is TRBJ2-1; 9 nucleotides agree with TRBD1. V was pared by 6 bases and J by 10 bases, with 13 bases of the junction left unmatched. This CDR3 region has 15 residues. Germline values: CDR1 MNHNS, CDR2 SASEGT. The CDR3 sequence: CASREDRGYRGEQFF. CDR3 nucleotide sequence: TGTGCCAGCAGAGAGGACAGGGGATATCGGGGAGAGCAGTTCTTC.

The chain couples TRBV30 to TRBJ2-5; the D is unclear. CDR1 GTSNPN and CDR2 SVGIG come from the germline V gene (reference sequence). Trimming left V 0 bases short and J 7 bases short, with 15 bases between. This CDR3 region has 14 residues. The CDR3 sequence is CAWSVGPPPGTQYF. The CDR3 nucleotides read TGTGCCTGGAGTGTGGGCCCTCCCCCAGGGACCCAGTACTTC.

The chain couples TRBV11-2 to TRBJ1-4; D is perhaps TRBD1 (5 bases). The germline V gene encodes CDR1 SGHAT and CDR2 FQNNGV. The V gene lost 7 bases and the J gene lost 6 bases, with 12 bases spanning the gap. The CDR3 runs to 13 residues. This CDR3 is CASTAGTYEKLFF. CDR3 coding DNA: TGTGCCAGCACCGCCGGGACTTATGAAAAACTGTTTTTT.

The chain is built from TRBV5-4 and TRBJ1-1, with D possibly matching TRBD1 (5 bases). Germline CDR1 SGHNT, CDR2 YYREEE (reference sequence). Trimming shortened V by 3 bases and J by 2 bases, and 14 bases separated the two germline ends. This CDR3 spans 15 amino acids. This chain's CDR3 is CASSWVGGANTEAFF. CDR3 DNA: TGTGCCAGCAGCTGGGTGGGGGGAGCTAACACTGAAGCTTTCTTT.

This clone was counted only a few times. The V and J genes are TRBV5-1 and TRBJ2-7; 7 nucleotides align to TRBD1. The V gene's germline CDR1 is SGHRS and CDR2 YFSETQ. J was trimmed by 2 bases and V by 4 bases; bases with no gene match: 12. This CDR3 contains 16 residues. CDR3 region: CASSDGKGTATYEQYF. In nucleotides, the CDR3 is TGCGCCAGCAGCGATGGAAAAGGGACAGCGACCTACGAGCAGTACTTC.

The gene calls are TRBV7-2 and TRBJ2-7, with 8 bases aligning to TRBD2. CDR1 SGHTA and CDR2 FQGNSA come from the germline V gene. J gave up 1 base and V 3 bases, and 14 bases lay outside the gene matches. The CDR3 covers 18 residues. Here the CDR3 DNA reads TGTGCCAGCAGCTTTAATTTAGGGAGCGGGGGCCGTTCCTACGAGCAGTACTTC. Translation: CASSFNLGSGGRSYEQYF.

In this sample, this clone turned up once. The rearrangement joins TRBV19 to TRBJ2-3, with 7 bases identical to TRBD2. Trimming removed 0 bases from V and 4 bases from J; junction bases left unmatched: 10. This CDR3 has 17 residues. Germline CDR1 is LNHDA and CDR2 is SQIVND (reference sequence). CDR3 region: CASSIDGPSGTSDTQYF. DNA for the CDR3: TGTGCCAGTAGTATAGATGGGCCTAGCGGAACGTCAGATACGCAGTATTTT.

The chain links TRBV9 to TRBJ2-3; a possible D gene is TRBD2 (5 bases). The germline V gene encodes CDR1 SGDLS and CDR2 YYNGEE. V was trimmed by 0 bases and J by 1 base, leaving 6 bases between them. The CDR3 runs to 14 residues. The CDR3 loop reads CASSVGGRTDTQYF. The DNA of the CDR3 is TGTGCCAGCAGCGTAGGAGGGCGCACAGATACGCAGTATTTT.

This clone was recorded only once. Here the CDR3 reads CASTKGGRYNEQFF. CDR3 nucleotides: TGTGCCAGCACTAAAGGGGGACGCTACAATGAGCAGTTCTTC. The gene calls are TRBV6-5 and TRBJ2-1; tentatively, D is TRBD1 (6 bases). CDR1 and CDR2 (germline): MNHEY, SVGAGI. The CDR3 runs 14 residues. V was trimmed by 7 bases and J by 3 bases, leaving 13 bases between them.

V gene TRBV29-1 combines with J gene TRBJ2-3, with D unresolved. Trimming took 4 bases from V and 0 from J, leaving 8 bases between them. The CDR3 contains 13 residues. Germline V CDR1 and CDR2: SQVTM, ANQGSEA. The CDR3, as DNA: TGCAGCGTTGTATGGGCTAGCACAGATACGCAGTATTTT. Translating gives CSVVWASTDTQYF.

The V gene is TRBV19, the J gene TRBJ2-3; D is possibly TRBD2 (7 bases). Germline loops: CDR1 LNHDA, CDR2 SQIVND (reference sequence). V was clipped by 3 bases and J by 0 bases, with 10 bases between them. The CDR3 spans 15 residues. Here the CDR3 DNA reads TGTGCCAGTAGTATTTGGGGGGGCAGCACAGATACGCAGTATTTT. Translating it yields CASSIWGGSTDTQYF.

The V and J genes are TRBV5-1 and TRBJ1-2; D is undetermined. In germline, CDR1 is SGHRS, CDR2 YFSETQ. This CDR3 contains 13 residues. With 5 bases removed from V and 8 bases from J, the gap between germline ends came to 16 bases. CDR3 DNA: TGCGCCAGCAGTCAATGGCCAGTGGAAGGCTACACCTTC. Protein product: CASSQWPVEGYTF.

This clone was seen only once. V and J are TRBV7-9 and TRBJ2-7; 9 nucleotides line up with TRBD1. The CDR3 is made up of 14 amino acids. Trimming removed 0 bases from V and 7 bases from J; junction bases left unmatched: 4. Germline V gene data show CDR1 as SEHNR and CDR2 as FQNEAQ (reference sequence). CDR3 protein: CASSLAGTGWEQYF. CDR3 sequence (DNA): TGTGCCAGCAGCTTAGCCGGGACAGGGTGGGAGCAGTACTTC.

This chain joins TRBV7-2 and TRBJ2-7; D not certain. Germline-derived CDR1 and CDR2 are SGHTA and FQGNSA. This CDR3 spans 15 amino acids. Trimming shortened V by 5 bases and J by 1 base, and 15 bases separated the two germline ends. CDR3 sequence reads: CASSPAYHLSYEQYF. The CDR3, as DNA: TGTGCCAGCAGCCCTGCATATCACCTTTCCTACGAGCAGTACTTC. The complete variable domain, with remaining parts taken from reference TRBV7-2 and TRBJ2-7, reads GAGVSQSPSNKVTEKGKDVELRCDPISGHTALYWYRQSLGQGLEFLIYFQGNSAPDKSGLPSDRFSAERTGGSVSTLTIQRTQQEDSAVYLCASSPAYHLSYEQYFGPGTRLTVT.

V is TRBV7-8 and J is TRBJ2-2, with D tentatively TRBD2 (6 bases). V was clipped by 5 bases and J by 4 bases, with 11 bases between them. CDR1 and CDR2 from the germline V gene are SGHVS and FQNEAQ. The CDR3 covers 14 residues. The CDR3 nucleotides are TGTGCCAGCAGCCCCCGGGGGTCCACCGGGGAGCTGTTTTTT. Protein sequence: CASSPRGSTGELFF.

V gene TRBV5-8 combines with J gene TRBJ2-5; 9 bases fit TRBD1. Unmatched junction bases numbered 9, after V lost 4 bases and J lost 5 bases. CDR3 length: 15 amino acids. Germline values: CDR1 SGHTS, CDR2 YDEGEE. CDR3 residues: CASSGTGKVAETQYF. The CDR3 DNA sequence: TGTGCCAGCAGCGGGACAGGGAAGGTTGCGGAGACCCAGTACTTC.

The gene calls are TRBV30 and TRBJ2-3, with D possibly TRBD2 on 6 matching bases. The CDR3 length is 14 residues. Trimming removed 2 bases from V and 6 bases from J, with 15 bases in between. In germline, CDR1 is GTSNPN, CDR2 SVGIG (reference sequence). The CDR3 DNA reads as TGTGCCTGGAGTAAGGTGGGGGGAAGGGATACGCAGTATTTT. Translation gives CAWSKVGGRDTQYF.

The gene calls are TRBV4-3 and TRBJ1-5, with D perhaps matching TRBD1 (5 bases). V was clipped by 0 bases and J by 4 bases, with 13 bases between them. Germline V gene lookup returns CDR1 LGHNA and CDR2 YSLEER. The CDR3 runs 16 residues. The CDR3 coding sequence is TGCGCCAGCAGCCAAGACGAGGGGTGCCTTAATCAGCCCCAGCATTTT. Translation gives CASSQDEGCLNQPQHF.

This CDR3 reads CASSPPPNTEAFF. The CDR3 nucleotides are TGTGCCAGCTCACCACCTCCTAACACTGAAGCTTTCTTT. The chain recombines TRBV18 with TRBJ1-1; D is undetermined. The CDR3 is 13 amino acids. The V end was cut by 0 bases, the J end by 2 bases, with 4 bases between. Per the germline V gene, CDR1 is KGHSH and CDR2 is LQKENI.

The genes are TRBV7-9 and TRBJ2-1; 9 bases align to TRBD1. The CDR3 runs 15 residues. V lost 4 bases, J lost 8 bases, and 9 bases stayed unmatched. CDR1 and CDR2 from the germline V gene are SEHNR and FQNEAQ (reference sequence). The CDR3 nucleotides read TGTGCCAGCAGCTGGACAGGGGCATTGTACGATGAGCAGTTCTTC. It is translated as CASSWTGALYDEQFF. Full variable domain (remainder filled in from reference TRBV7-9 and TRBJ2-1): DTGVSQNPRHKITKRGQNVTFRCDPISEHNRLYWYRQTLGQGPEFLTYFQNEAQLEKSRLLSDRFSAERPKGSFSTLEIQRTEQGDSAMYLCASSWTGALYDEQFFGPGTRLTVL.

The chain links TRBV10-3 to TRBJ2-7; tentatively, D is TRBD1 or TRBD2 (5 bases each). CDR3 length: 13 residues. Germline loops: CDR1 ENHRY, CDR2 SYGVKD. V gave up 9 bases and J gave up 2 bases, with 14 bases separating them. The CDR3 spells CAIGPGRTYEQYF. In DNA form, the CDR3 reads TGTGCCATTGGGCCAGGGAGAACCTACGAGCAGTACTTC.

Only one count was recorded for this clone. This chain uses TRBV7-2 with TRBJ2-2; 7 nucleotides agree with TRBD1. The V and J ends lost 5 bases and 6 bases, in that order; junction bases with no gene match: 6. The CDR3 contains 14 residues. The germline V gene encodes CDR1 SGHTA and CDR2 FQGNSA. CDR3 in amino acids: CASSVTQGAGELFF. CDR3 DNA sequence: TGTGCCAGCAGCGTTACGCAGGGGGCCGGGGAGCTGTTTTTT. The whole variable domain, remainder taken from reference TRBV7-2 and TRBJ2-2, is GAGVSQSPSNKVTEKGKDVELRCDPISGHTALYWYRQSLGQGLEFLIYFQGNSAPDKSGLPSDRFSAERTGGSVSTLTIQRTQQEDSAVYLCASSVTQGAGELFFGEGSRLTVL.

The chain carries TRBV4-3 and TRBJ1-2; D is possibly TRBD1 (6 bases). With 0 bases removed from V and 4 bases from J, the gap between germline ends came to 9 bases. Germline V gene sequence: CDR1 LGHNA, CDR2 YSLEER. CDR3 length: 14 amino acids. This CDR3 reads CASSQDRGVYGYTF. In DNA form, the CDR3 reads TGCGCCAGCAGCCAAGACAGGGGAGTCTATGGCTACACCTTC.

Here the CDR3 DNA reads TGCAGTGCTAGAAACAATGAGCAGTTCTTC. Encoded protein: CSARNNEQFF. The chain employs TRBV20-1 and TRBJ2-1; no clear D gene. Germline CDR1 and CDR2: DFQATT and SNEGSKA (reference sequence). V lost 2 bases, J lost 5 bases, and 1 base lay in between. The CDR3 extends over 10 amino acids.

The chain is built from TRBV15 and TRBJ1-2; TRBD1 aligns across 7 bases. The germline gives CDR1 LNHNV, CDR2 YYDKDF (reference sequence). This CDR3 spans 15 amino acids. The V segment lost 1 base and the J segment 4 bases; nucleotides outside the gene matches: 6. The CDR3 reads CATSRARGQVYGYTF. CDR3 coding DNA: TGTGCCACCAGCAGAGCGAGGGGGCAAGTCTATGGCTACACCTTC.

The rearrangement uses TRBV6-1 and TRBJ1-2, with D hard to call. There are 15 residues in the CDR3. Germline CDR1 and CDR2: MNHNS and SASEGT. Trimming cost V 2 bases and J 0 bases, with 10 bases left between them. CDR3 bases: TGTGCCAGCAGTGAACAGTCAGATTCTAACTATGGCTACACCTTC. The encoded protein is CASSEQSDSNYGYTF.

This chain connects TRBV7-6 to TRBJ2-1, with a possible D match to TRBD2 (5 bases). Germline V lookup: CDR1 SGHVS, CDR2 FNYEAQ. The CDR3 consists of 13 residues. Trimming took 3 bases from V and 8 from J, leaving 11 bases between them. CDR3 region: CASSFGSGYEQFF. The CDR3 nucleotides read TGTGCCAGCAGCTTCGGCAGCGGCTATGAGCAGTTCTTC.